This passage covers 5 T cell receptor beta chains from one sample sequenced in a study of blood T cell repertoires in COVID-19. Libraries were prepared by immunoSEQ multiplex PCR; TCRdb keeps only in-frame clonotypes and omits some of them. The sample yields around 130,000 clones, around 77% seen once. The material sequenced was peripheral blood. The receptors were gathered from a human donor in a cohort sampled during active COVID-19.

J is TRBJ2-7 and V is TRBV28; TRBD1 might be the D (6 bases). V was trimmed by 6 bases and J by 0 bases, leaving 12 bases between them. Germline values: CDR1 MDHEN, CDR2 SYDVKM. The CDR3 is 14 amino acids. CDR3 in amino acids: CASSSGTPSYEQYF. The CDR3 region has the DNA TGTGCCAGCAGCTCCGGGACACCCTCCTACGAGCAGTACTTC.

This clone was detected only once. The V gene is TRBV4-1, the J gene TRBJ2-7; D possibly corresponds to TRBD2 (6 bases). Trimming cost V 0 bases and J 2 bases, with 17 bases left between them. CDR1 is MGHRA and CDR2 is YSYEKL in the germline V gene. This CDR3 has 17 residues. In nucleotides, the CDR3 is TGCGCCAGCAGCCAAGAATCACTACCGGGACTCACCTACGAGCAGTACTTC. Residues: CASSQESLPGLTYEQYF.

The chain couples TRBV19 to TRBJ1-4; no reliable D call. CDR3 length equals 14 residues. CDR1 is LNHDA, CDR2 SQIVND, per germline (reference sequence). The V gene lost 3 bases and the J gene lost 4 bases, with 9 bases spanning the gap. In DNA, the CDR3 is TGTGCCAGTAGTATTCTATCTAATAATGAAAAACTGTTTTTT. Its protein is CASSILSNNEKLFF.

The chain uses TRBV5-1 and TRBJ2-7, with 9 bases lining up with TRBD1. The CDR3 has 14 amino acids. The germline CDR1 and CDR2 sequences are SGHRS and YFSETQ. The junction had 4 bases not matched to a gene; V was cut back by 3 bases and J by 3 bases. The CDR3 sequence is CASSWGGQGYEQYF. CDR3 coding DNA: TGCGCCAGCAGCTGGGGGGGACAGGGCTACGAGCAGTACTTC.

V gene TRBV6-1 combines with J gene TRBJ1-2; 7 bases are a match to TRBD1. V was clipped by 2 bases and J by 3 bases; unmatched bases: 6. CDR3 length: 15 residues. Per the germline V gene, CDR1 is MNHNS and CDR2 is SASEGT. CDR3 loop: CASSERSRGDYGYTF. DNA for the CDR3: TGTGCCAGCAGTGAAAGAAGCAGGGGGGACTATGGCTACACCTTC.